Following are 12 T cell receptor beta chains from one sample sequenced in a study of T cell repertoires in cytomegalovirus infection. TCRdb reprocessed the reads with MiXCR, giving one entry per CDR3 protein. The sample consists of about 740,000 distinct CDR3 sequences, about 40% of them appearing once. Sequenced: PBMCs. The receptors were sampled from a human donor in good health (CMV status not recorded). Some clones in this sample may be carry-over from other donors' samples.

The J gene is TRBJ2-1, the V gene TRBV7-2; no definite D call. The CDR3 is made up of 12 amino acids. With 2 bases removed from V and 7 bases from J, the gap between germline ends came to 6 bases. CDR1 and CDR2 from the germline V gene are SGHTA and FQGNSA. In DNA form, the CDR3 reads TGTGCCAGCAGCTTAAAACGGAATGAGCAGTTCTTC. Amino acid sequence: CASSLKRNEQFF. The variable domain in full, completed from reference TRBV7-2 and TRBJ2-1, reads GAGVSQSPSNKVTEKGKDVELRCDPISGHTALYWYRQSLGQGLEFLIYFQGNSAPDKSGLPSDRFSAERTGGSVSTLTIQRTQQEDSAVYLCASSLKRNEQFFGPGTRLTVL.

V gene TRBV28 combines with J gene TRBJ2-3; 7 bases match TRBD1. This CDR3 has 15 residues. Looked up from germline, CDR1 is MDHEN and CDR2 is SYDVKM. V shed 8 bases, J shed 0 bases, and the junction held 8 bases outside the gene matches. The CDR3 region is CASEEGALSTDTQYF. CDR3 bases: TGTGCCAGCGAAGAGGGGGCTCTTAGCACAGATACGCAGTATTTT.

The J gene is TRBJ2-2, the V gene TRBV28; weak D call: TRBD2 (6 bases). Germline CDR1 reads MDHEN; CDR2 reads SYDVKM. Trimming stripped 4 bases from V and 4 bases from J, with 16 bases between. The CDR3 runs to 16 residues. The chain's CDR3 is CASSSTREMGTGELFF. The CDR3 DNA is TGTGCCAGCAGTTCCACTCGGGAGATGGGCACCGGGGAGCTGTTTTTT.

This clonotype has a handful of counts. V gene TRBV19 combines with J gene TRBJ1-4; no firm D call. This CDR3 has 15 residues. Trimming removed 7 bases from V and 2 bases from J, with 14 bases in between. Germline CDR1 LNHDA, CDR2 SQIVND (reference sequence). The CDR3 nucleotides read TGTGCCAGTAAAGACCGGTGGCGGACTAATGAAAAACTGTTTTTT. Encoded protein: CASKDRWRTNEKLFF.

This clonotype was picked up a small number of times. The chain joins TRBV19 to TRBJ2-2; 7 bases line up with TRBD1. CDR1 is LNHDA and CDR2 is SQIVND in the germline V gene (reference sequence). CDR3 size: 14 residues. V was pared by 6 bases and J by 1 base, with 2 bases of the junction left unmatched. For the CDR3, the DNA is TGTGCCAGTAGACAGGGGCAGAACACCGGGGAGCTGTTTTTT. Protein sequence: CASRQGQNTGELFF. Together with reference TRBV19 and TRBJ2-2, the CDR3 gives the full variable domain: DGGITQSPKYLFRKEGQNVTLSCEQNLNHDAMYWYRQDPGQGLRLIYYSQIVNDFQKGDIAEGYSVSREKKESFPLTVTSAQKNPTAFYLCASRQGQNTGELFFGEGSRLTVL.

V and J are TRBV27 and TRBJ2-3; no clear D. This CDR3 has 12 residues. Germline loops: CDR1 MNHEY, CDR2 SMNVEV (reference sequence). V was trimmed by 8 bases and J by 4 bases, leaving 10 bases between them. CDR3 loop: CASGSTADTQYF. DNA for the CDR3: TGTGCCAGCGGCTCCACGGCAGATACGCAGTATTTT.

Points on this clonotype: Being one base from a much bigger clone, this may be a read error. The chain employs TRBV7-2 and TRBJ2-3, with a weak D call TRBD2 (6 bases). Germline assignment: CDR1 SGHTA and CDR2 FQGNSA. This CDR3 contains 16 residues. The V end lost 5 bases, the J end lost 3 bases, and 18 bases lay between the germline ends. The CDR3 region is CASSQFQGGDTDTQYF. The DNA for the CDR3 is TGTGCCAGCAGCCAATTCCAGGGAGGAGATACAGATACGCAGTATTTT.

The chain joins TRBV12-3 or TRBV12-4 to TRBJ2-1, with 7 bases aligning to TRBD1. The CDR3 is 15 residues long. With V trimmed by 2 bases and J by 3 bases, 4 bases remained unmatched. The CDR3 reads CASSLMAGGYNEQFF. The DNA for the CDR3 is TGTGCCAGCAGTTTAATGGCAGGGGGCTACAATGAGCAGTTCTTC.

This clonotype was picked up a small number of times. The chain couples TRBV12-3 or TRBV12-4 to TRBJ1-5, with D uncertain. The CDR3 covers 15 residues. V was shortened by 6 bases and J by 9 bases, with 21 bases between the two germline ends. The CDR3 reads CASRGGLDSSRPQHF. CDR3 coding DNA: TGTGCCAGCAGAGGAGGCCTCGATAGCTCCCGGCCCCAGCATTTT.

V usage is TRBV7-6 and J usage is TRBJ2-2; D perhaps matches TRBD2 (6 bases). The CDR3 totals 18 residues. V was pared by 3 bases and J by 4 bases, with 21 bases between. Germline CDR1 reads SGHVS; CDR2 reads FNYEAQ. CDR3 region: CASSLAPVTSSVTGELFF. DNA of the CDR3: TGTGCCAGCAGCTTGGCACCCGTTACTAGCTCGGTCACCGGGGAGCTGTTTTTT.

This chain uses TRBV10-3 with TRBJ2-5; 11 bases agree with TRBD2. CDR1 and CDR2 from the germline V gene are ENHRY and SYGVKD. Germline trimming cut 0 bases from V and 4 bases from J; bases unmatched to any gene: 1. There are 15 residues in the CDR3. The CDR3 nucleotides are TGTGCCATCAGTGAGTCTAGCGGGAGGGCAGAGACCCAGTACTTC. It yields the protein CAISESSGRAETQYF.

The gene calls are TRBV28 and TRBJ1-2; maybe TRBD1 (6 bases). The V end lost 3 bases, the J end lost 11 bases, and 10 bases lay between the germline ends. The CDR3 has 11 amino acids. Germline-derived CDR1 and CDR2 are MDHEN and SYDVKM. The CDR3 here is CASSLDRKYTF. The CDR3 DNA follows: TGTGCCAGCAGTTTGGACAGAAAATACACCTTC.